A single sample gave rise to the 13 T cell receptor beta chains below, sequenced in a study of T cells after yellow fever vaccination. One entry per CDR3 protein, called by TCRdb with MiXCR from the 5' RACE reads. This table has around 320,000 distinct CDR3 sequences, roughly 10% appearing once. The sample was CD4+ T cells sorted from PBMCs, taken 45 days after the yellow fever booster vaccination. Every receptor here comes from a man aged 18 to 30 who received the YFV17D yellow fever vaccine.

The CDR3 nucleotides are TGTGCCAGCAGCTCCCAGGGTTTAGATACGCAGTATTTT. It specifies CASSSQGLDTQYF. This chain uses TRBV7-9 with TRBJ2-3; tentative D call: TRBD1 (5 bases). Trimming shortened V by 4 bases and J by 5 bases, and 10 bases separated the two germline ends. Germline lookup yields CDR1 SEHNR and CDR2 FQNEAQ (reference sequence). The CDR3 runs 13 residues.

The chain carries TRBV7-2 and TRBJ2-3; D is possibly TRBD1 or TRBD2 (6 bases each). From germline, CDR1 is SGHTA and CDR2 FQGNSA. The CDR3 covers 17 residues. Trimming removed 4 bases at V and 5 bases at J, with 22 bases between. The DNA of the CDR3 is TGTGCCAGCAGCTCACTTTCAGTGGGGGGCCGGGGAGATACGCAGTATTTT. This encodes CASSSLSVGGRGDTQYF.

This clonotype was observed a handful of times. V and J are TRBV2 and TRBJ1-4; no definite D call. The CDR3 is 13 residues long. Trimming removed 10 bases at V and 4 bases at J, with 13 bases between. Germline CDR1 and CDR2: SNHLY and FYNNEI. CDR3: CATRRSFNEKLFF. CDR3 DNA sequence: TGTGCCACCAGACGGAGTTTTAATGAAAAACTGTTTTTT.

This chain uses TRBV5-1 with TRBJ1-1; 8 bases are shared with TRBD1. The CDR3 extends over 15 amino acids. Germline V gene lookup returns CDR1 SGHRS and CDR2 YFSETQ. J was trimmed by 0 bases and V by 5 bases; bases with no gene match: 6. This CDR3 reads CASRATGGMNTEAFF. In DNA form, the CDR3 reads TGCGCCAGCAGGGCTACAGGGGGAATGAACACTGAAGCTTTCTTT.

This clonotype was observed a handful of times. The chain is built from TRBV2 and TRBJ2-7; the D gene is possibly TRBD2 (5 bases). The ends were cut back, 2 bases at V and 1 base at J, with 15 bases in the middle. This CDR3 has 16 amino acids. Germline CDR1 is SNHLY and CDR2 is FYNNEI. The CDR3 region is CASSETLRGFSYEQYF. CDR3 sequence (DNA): TGTGCCAGCAGTGAAACCCTCCGCGGGTTTTCCTACGAGCAGTACTTC.

There are a few counts of this clonotype. This chain connects TRBV18 to TRBJ1-1; 7 bases fit TRBD1. This CDR3 has 18 residues. Trimming removed 1 base from V and 0 bases from J; junction bases left unmatched: 11. Germline V gene lookup returns CDR1 KGHSH and CDR2 LQKENI. CDR3 sequence reads: CASSPRSTGRDMNTEAFF. The DNA for the CDR3 is TGTGCCAGCTCACCACGGTCGACAGGGCGCGACATGAACACTGAAGCTTTCTTT.

This chain links TRBV24-1 with TRBJ2-5, with a possible D match to TRBD1 (5 bases). CDR1 and CDR2 (germline): KGHDR, SFDVKD. The V gene lost 5 bases and the J gene lost 4 bases, with 16 bases spanning the gap. CDR3 length equals 15 residues. CDR3 DNA sequence: TGTGCCACCAGTGGCGGCAGGGAATTAGGAGAGACCCAGTACTTC. The encoded protein is CATSGGRELGETQYF.

This clonotype was seen more than once but under ten times. CDR3 residues: CASSALLGLSSYNEQFF. CDR3 bases: TGTGCCAGCAGCGCATTATTGGGGCTGAGCTCCTACAATGAGCAGTTCTTC. This chain joins TRBV7-9 and TRBJ2-1; D perhaps matches TRBD1 (5 bases). This CDR3 region has 17 residues. The V and J ends lost 5 bases and 0 bases respectively, with 17 bases between them. The V gene's germline CDR1 is SEHNR and CDR2 FQNEAQ (reference sequence).

Many counts were recorded for this clonotype. V gene TRBV12-3 or TRBV12-4 combines with J gene TRBJ1-3; D perhaps matches TRBD1 (6 bases). The CDR3 is 14 residues long. Trimming stripped 5 bases from V and 0 bases from J, with 8 bases between. The CDR3 coding sequence is TGTGCCAGCAGTAAGGGGGGCTCTGGAAACACCATATATTTT. Translating it yields CASSKGGSGNTIYF.

J is TRBJ2-1 and V is TRBV5-1; weak D call: TRBD1 (6 bases). The CDR3 extends over 16 amino acids. Germline lookup yields CDR1 SGHRS and CDR2 YFSETQ. Trimming left V 3 bases short and J 6 bases short, with 19 bases between. The CDR3 region has the DNA TGCGCCAGCAGCTCATTGGCTGGCAGGGGTTCCAATGAGCAGTTCTTC. Translation: CASSSLAGRGSNEQFF.

The chain recombines TRBV5-1 with TRBJ1-1, with 10 bases aligning to TRBD1. Germline V gene lookup returns CDR1 SGHRS and CDR2 YFSETQ. V lost 8 bases, J lost 5 bases, and 9 bases stayed unmatched. CDR3 length: 14 amino acids. The CDR3: CASTPGQGTTEAFF. The CDR3 nucleotides are TGCGCCAGTACTCCGGGACAGGGGACTACTGAAGCTTTCTTT.

In this sample, this clonotype turned up a few times. The chain couples TRBV5-1 to TRBJ2-2; TRBD2 is a possible D gene (5 bases). V dropped 1 base and J dropped 7 bases, with 14 bases sitting between them. CDR1 SGHRS and CDR2 YFSETQ come from the germline V gene. The CDR3 length is 15 residues. The CDR3 region has the DNA TGCGCCAGCAGCTTGTCGACGGGAAGTAACGGGGAGCTGTTTTTT. This sequence encodes CASSLSTGSNGELFF.

V usage is TRBV10-3 and J usage is TRBJ2-5; no firm D call. The V end lost 10 bases, the J end lost 5 bases, and 11 bases lay between the germline ends. Looked up from germline, CDR1 is ENHRY and CDR2 is SYGVKD. The length of the CDR3 is 11 residues. The CDR3 DNA follows: TGTGCCACCTGGCCCTGGGAGACCCAGTACTTC. Translating it yields CATWPWETQYF.